This TCR beta chain stems from a study of shared clonotypes between healthy human individuals (TCRdb year 2020). Study-level background: A few men and a couple of women, aged 18 to 49 years, made up the cohort. The study deeply sequenced blood TCR repertoires of five healthy adults to estimate repertoire size and the extent of clonotype sharing between individuals. To increase sequencing depth and limit assay-specific biases, different laboratories used diverse techniques to prepare libraries and sequence TCR repertoires. Per donor, leukapheresis produced somewhere between about 0.9 and 9.5 billion PBMCs.

Results the study describes overall, beyond this receptor: The small number of donors limited the genetic and exposure-history diversity represented. Sampling was restricted to blood, and TCR repertoires in tissues likely differ from the TCR repertoires found in blood. Based on pairwise subsampling, the degree of clonotype sharing among donors was expected to be affected by sequencing depth.

V gives up 5 bases and J gives up 2 bases, and the segment between their germline ends measures 21 bases. The germline V gene (reference sequence) yields SEHNR for CDR1 and FQNEAQ for CDR2. The CDR3 measures 17 amino acids from cysteine to phenylalanine. CDR3 DNA only is kept here, 51 bases in frame from base 1. Using the deep immunoSEQ assay, TCR CDR3 regions were amplified from genomic DNA by multiplex PCR. Extracted genomic DNA from each cell subset was distributed evenly across all wells of several immunoSEQ 96-well plates, and each plate was treated as a replicate. For unsorted PBMC, approximately 300 ng of genomic DNA, equivalent to around 30,000 T cell genomes, went into each replicate PCR. Ten immunoSEQ deep assay plates were used to sequence the unsorted PBMC genomic DNA. Purified libraries were quantified with a Qubit 3.0 fluorometer, sized on a Bioanalyzer 2100, and re-quantified with the KAPA Library Quantification kit. Every immunoSEQ 96-well plate was sequenced on a dedicated single-read 150-cycle Illumina NextSeq 550 flow cell. Turning to the authors' computational methods: Because only junctional sequences without quality scores were contained in the immunoSEQ output, filtering matching that applied to full-length reads could not be performed. To assign V/J genes and CDR3, sequences were annotated against IMGT germline references using PyIR, a Python wrapper for IgBLAST v1.9. Reads were removed for weak V/J assignments (E-value above 1e-6), missing CDR3, stop codons, out-of-frame junctions, or ambiguous translated residues. V3J clonotypes were defined as sequences sharing an identical inferred V gene, J gene, and CDR3 amino acid sequence. Percentage overlap between repertoires was computed as shared unique clonotypes divided by the size of the smaller repertoire. Three approaches were used to assess repertoire richness: RTK rarefaction, the Chao1 estimator, and Recon v2.1 estimates of unobserved clonotypes. The source is immuneACCESS, and TCRdb retained only in-frame sequences with V and J called. Part of the clones is not carried over; for the studies checked, unresolved V genes explain less than half of this, and the remainder is unexplained. V and J calls and clone size are given by that table; D and trimming were obtained from the DNA. Within this sample are fewer than 600,000 clones, with around 76% of them counted one time only. About 11% of the sample belongs to the ten largest clones.

The donors were healthy, HIV-negative adults who had no recently reported acute infections or vaccinations. Every donor was a Caucasian adult living in Nashville, Tennessee, USA. In the unsorted samples, some 100 million PBMCs were counted, and genomic DNA was extracted using the QIAamp DNA Blood Mini kit. Blood was obtained by leukapheresis, after which PBMCs were separated by Ficoll-Histopaque density gradient centrifugation and cryopreserved in liquid nitrogen vapor phase. Worth noting for this clone: The antigen it recognizes is unknown. Within one base of it there is no much larger clone, and no base qualities were kept.

The TCR originated in a woman in her thirties or forties in good health. Some clones in this sample may be carry-over from other donors' samples. The rearranged segments are TRBV7-9 and TRBJ1-1; no D gene can be assigned with confidence. The sample was PBMCs. The nucleotide sequence reads as follows: TGTGCCAGCAGCCCCCTCCACAGTTCCGATTTCAACACTGAAGCTTTCTTT. Translated, this is CASSPLHSSDFNTEAFF.